These 17 T cell receptor beta chains originate from one sample sequenced in a study of early T cells in non-severe SARS-CoV-2 infection. TCRdb used MiXCR to reprocess the 5' RACE reads, holding one entry per CDR3 protein. The sample consists of 55,000 to 70,000 distinct CDR3 sequences, approximately 9.3% of them appearing once. The sample consisted of whole blood. Every receptor here comes from an adult who was a healthcare worker with PCR-confirmed SARS-CoV-2 infection or an uninfected control (not recorded which).

This clonotype was picked up many times. This chain uses TRBV20-1 with TRBJ2-1; D gene ambiguous. V was pared by 6 bases and J by 4 bases, with 13 bases between. This CDR3 is built from 13 residues. The germline CDR1 and CDR2 sequences are DFQATT and SNEGSKA (reference sequence). CDR3 region: CSAAPPKYNEQFF. The CDR3 DNA sequence: TGCAGTGCCGCTCCTCCCAAATACAATGAGCAGTTCTTC.

This clonotype has ten or more counts. The chain is built from TRBV30 and TRBJ2-2, with a tentative D call TRBD2 (5 bases). The germline V gene has CDR1 GTSNPN and CDR2 SVGIG (reference sequence). V was clipped by 0 bases and J by 4 bases, with 6 bases between them. The CDR3 totals 13 residues. This CDR3 is CAWSVLGTGELFF. The CDR3, as DNA: TGTGCCTGGAGTGTACTAGGCACCGGGGAGCTGTTTTTT.

This rearrangement joins TRBV4-2 to TRBJ2-7; 9 positions match TRBD2. V was clipped by 1 base and J by 0 bases; unmatched bases: 10. Germline values: CDR1 LGHNA, CDR2 YNFKEQ. This CDR3 is 18 amino acids long. This CDR3 is CASSQVPRGGQSSYEQYF. DNA of the CDR3: TGTGCCAGCAGCCAAGTCCCGCGGGGGGGTCAGAGCTCCTACGAGCAGTACTTC.

This clonotype was recorded at least ten times. The genes are TRBV6-5 and TRBJ2-1, with 7 bases lining up with TRBD1. J gave up 3 bases and V 5 bases, and 4 bases lay outside the gene matches. The CDR3 consists of 14 residues. Germline V gene data show CDR1 as MNHEY and CDR2 as SVGAGI. In DNA form, the CDR3 reads TGTGCCAGCAGTAAGGGACAGAACTACAATGAGCAGTTCTTC. It yields the protein CASSKGQNYNEQFF.

This clonotype was detected many times. The V and J genes are TRBV19 and TRBJ2-5; D ambiguous. This CDR3 comprises 15 residues. Germline CDR1 reads LNHDA; CDR2 reads SQIVND (reference sequence). Trimming removed 10 bases at V and 0 bases at J, with 18 bases between. The CDR3 here is CATRLGGEYQETQYF. The CDR3 DNA reads TGTGCCACCCGCCTTGGCGGAGAGTACCAAGAGACCCAGTACTTC. Full variable domain (outside the CDR3, taken from reference TRBV19 and TRBJ2-5): DGGITQSPKYLFRKEGQNVTLSCEQNLNHDAMYWYRQDPGQGLRLIYYSQIVNDFQKGDIAEGYSVSREKKESFPLTVTSAQKNPTAFYLCATRLGGEYQETQYFGPGTRLLVL.

This clonotype was found a few times. This rearrangement joins TRBV6-4 to TRBJ1-5, with D possibly TRBD1 on 6 matching bases. The length of the CDR3 is 15 residues. The V gene lost 5 bases and the J gene lost 3 bases, with 14 bases spanning the gap. Per germline, CDR1 MRHNA and CDR2 SNTAGT. This CDR3 is CASSKTDSPNQPQHF. CDR3 DNA: TGTGCCAGCAGTAAAACGGACAGTCCCAATCAGCCCCAGCATTTT.

For this clonotype: With a much larger clone just one base away, this may be a read error. The rearrangement links TRBV12-3 or TRBV12-4 to TRBJ2-5; no clear D gene. CDR3 length equals 13 residues. The germline V and J ends were trimmed by 6 bases and 5 bases, with 13 bases remaining between them. The CDR3 DNA follows: TGTGCCAGCAGCATTCGAGCTGGCGAGACCCAGTACTTC. Its protein product is CASSIRAGETQYF.

The V and J genes are TRBV6-2 or TRBV6-3 and TRBJ2-2; unclear D gene. This CDR3 spans 13 amino acids. The germline CDR1 and CDR2 sequences are MNHEY and SVGEGT. V was clipped by 2 bases and J by 6 bases, with 7 bases between them. CDR3 in amino acids: CASSYDFAGELFF. The CDR3 DNA reads as TGTGCCAGCAGTTACGACTTCGCCGGGGAGCTGTTTTTT.

The chain recombines TRBV5-1 with TRBJ2-1, with 10 bases lining up with TRBD2. CDR3 length equals 19 residues. CDR1 and CDR2 (germline): SGHRS, YFSETQ. The junction had 14 bases not matched to a gene; V was cut back by 4 bases and J by 1 base. CDR3 coding DNA: TGCGCCAGCAGCCGGGGACTAGCGAGGGCCTCCGAATCCTACAATGAGCAGTTCTTC. Amino acid sequence: CASSRGLARASESYNEQFF.

This clonotype was counted between two and nine times. V gene TRBV20-1 combines with J gene TRBJ2-2, with no clear D. In germline, CDR1 is DFQATT, CDR2 SNEGSKA (reference sequence). The CDR3 extends over 14 amino acids. The ends were cut back, 0 bases at V and 0 bases at J, with 5 bases in the middle. CDR3: CSAREFANTGELFF. In DNA, the CDR3 is TGCAGTGCTAGAGAATTCGCGAACACCGGGGAGCTGTTTTTT.

This clonotype was seen many times. The J gene is TRBJ1-5, the V gene TRBV28, with D unclear. The CDR3 is 12 amino acids. Trimming took 7 bases from V and 1 from J, leaving 5 bases between them. CDR1 is MDHEN and CDR2 is SYDVKM in the germline V gene. CDR3 residues: CASKLSNQPQHF. The DNA of the CDR3 is TGTGCCAGCAAGTTGAGCAATCAGCCCCAGCATTTT.

The rearrangement links TRBV6-6 to TRBJ1-1; D perhaps matches TRBD1 (5 bases). The germline CDR1 and CDR2 sequences are MNHNY and SVGAGI (reference sequence). The CDR3 runs to 17 residues. Trimming cost V 8 bases and J 11 bases, with 33 bases left between them. The DNA of the CDR3 is TGTGCCAGCTTAGCAGGGTTCAAATTCGGGGTAGGGAGCATGGCTTTCTTT. This gives the protein CASLAGFKFGVGSMAFF.

This clonotype was counted ten times or more. J is TRBJ2-1 and V is TRBV27; 9 bases agree with TRBD2. V dropped 5 bases and J dropped 2; count of bases not matched to a gene: 1. The CDR3 extends over 14 amino acids. Germline-derived CDR1 and CDR2 are MNHEY and SMNVEV (reference sequence). CDR3: CASSPSGAYNEQFF. In DNA form, the CDR3 reads TGTGCCAGCAGTCCTAGCGGGGCCTACAATGAGCAGTTCTTC.

About this clonotype: This may stem from a read error, because a much larger clone lies one nucleotide away. The chain joins TRBV4-2 to TRBJ2-3; maybe TRBD2 (6 bases). Germline-derived CDR1 and CDR2 are LGHNA and YNFKEQ. The CDR3 runs 15 residues. The chain's CDR3 is CANSQFGTGTDTQYF. The CDR3 nucleotides are TGTGCCAACAGCCAATTCGGGACTGGCACAGATACGCAGTATTTT.

This clonotype was seen ten or more times. The genes are TRBV19 and TRBJ1-1, with TRBD1 as a possible D gene (5 bases). Trimming cost V 4 bases and J 3 bases, with 15 bases left between them. CDR1 LNHDA and CDR2 SQIVND come from the germline V gene (reference sequence). This CDR3 is 15 amino acids long. The CDR3 loop is CASSKHGGVYTEAFF. The CDR3 nucleotides are TGTGCCAGTAGTAAACATGGGGGGGTGTACACTGAAGCTTTCTTT. The whole variable domain, filled in from reference TRBV19 and TRBJ1-1, reads DGGITQSPKYLFRKEGQNVTLSCEQNLNHDAMYWYRQDPGQGLRLIYYSQIVNDFQKGDIAEGYSVSREKKESFPLTVTSAQKNPTAFYLCASSKHGGVYTEAFFGQGTRLTVV.

Ten or more counts support this clonotype. The chain combines TRBV5-5 with TRBJ2-2; TRBD1 might be the D (6 bases). V was pared by 1 base and J by 8 bases, with 9 bases between. Per the germline V gene, CDR1 is SGHKS and CDR2 is YYEKEE (reference sequence). The CDR3 contains 13 residues. In nucleotides, the CDR3 is TGTGCCAGCAGCTTGTTGGGGGCTGGGGAGCTGTTTTTT. This gives the protein CASSLLGAGELFF.

This clonotype was counted ten times or more. The gene calls are TRBV20-1 and TRBJ2-3; D call uncertain. Deletions cut 1 base from V and 0 bases from J, with 5 bases between. Germline V gene data show CDR1 as DFQATT and CDR2 as SNEGSKA (reference sequence). The CDR3 covers 13 residues. The CDR3 DNA follows: TGCAGTGCTAGAGCCCCTAGCACAGATACGCAGTATTTT. Its protein is CSARAPSTDTQYF.